Listed below are T cell receptor beta chains from one sample, sequenced in a study of blood T cells in healthy people across ages. TCRdb processed the 5' RACE reads anew with MiXCR; each CDR3 protein has one entry. The sample comprises some 1.4 million distinct CDR3 sequences, approximately 40% of which are singletons, and under 8% rests with the top ten. The sequencing sample was made of blood. The receptors stem from a woman younger than 35 in good health. Each CDR3 is given with its conserved first and last residue. A D gene is named only where the DNA matches it firmly. The size of a clone is reported for some rows only, either as once, few or many, or as a class for expanded clones.

clone size: few; J gene: TRBJ2-5; V gene: TRBV10-3; D gene: -; CDR3 protein: CAISESVEETQYF; CDR3 DNA: TGTGCCATCAGTGAGTCGGTCGAAGAGACCCAGTACTTC
clone size: few; J gene: TRBJ2-7; V gene: TRBV7-2; D gene: -; CDR3 protein: CASSLDTIHEQYF; CDR3 DNA: TGTGCCAGCAGCTTAGATACAATCCACGAGCAGTACTTC
clone size: -; J gene: TRBJ1-6; V gene: TRBV20-1; D gene: TRBD1; CDR3 protein: CSVRTGTALRSPLHF; CDR3 DNA: TGCAGTGTTAGAACCGGGACAGCCCTTCGTTCACCCCTCCACTTT
clone size: -; J gene: TRBJ2-3; V gene: TRBV20-1; D gene: -; CDR3 protein: CSASAGNTDTQYF; CDR3 DNA: TGCAGTGCTAGTGCGGGGAACACAGATACGCAGTATTTT
clone size: few; J gene: TRBJ2-7; V gene: TRBV29-1; D gene: -; CDR3 protein: CSVQTTGVYEQYF; CDR3 DNA: TGCAGCGTTCAGACGACAGGAGTCTACGAGCAGTACTTC
clone size: few; J gene: TRBJ2-3; V gene: TRBV6-5; D gene: -; CDR3 protein: CASSYSISKNTQYF; CDR3 DNA: TGTGCCAGCAGTTACTCGATCTCGAAGAATACGCAGTATTTT
clone size: -; J gene: TRBJ1-3; V gene: TRBV6-4; D gene: -; CDR3 protein: CASRPGSGSTIYF; CDR3 DNA: TGTGCCAGCCGGCCGGGCTCTGGAAGCACCATATATTTT
clone size: -; J gene: TRBJ1-2; V gene: TRBV29-1; D gene: -; CDR3 protein: CSAALPDNYGYTF; CDR3 DNA: TGCAGCGCCGCCCTGCCGGACAACTATGGCTACACCTTC
clone size: few; J gene: TRBJ1-2; V gene: TRBV10-3; D gene: -; CDR3 protein: CAIRTGDYGYTF; CDR3 DNA: TGTGCCATCAGGACAGGAGACTATGGCTACACCTTC
clone size: -; J gene: TRBJ2-7; V gene: TRBV10-3; D gene: -; CDR3 protein: CAISTSGQGSIYEQYF; CDR3 DNA: -
clone size: -; J gene: TRBJ1-5; V gene: TRBV6-1; D gene: -; CDR3 protein: CASSEISGAGQPQHF; CDR3 DNA: TGTGCCAGCAGTGAAATATCGGGGGCCGGTCAGCCCCAGCATTTT
clone size: -; J gene: TRBJ1-6; V gene: TRBV4-1; D gene: -; CDR3 protein: CASSQGLLITPLHF; CDR3 DNA: TGCGCCAGCAGTCAAGGACTGTTAATAACACCCCTCCACTTT
clone size: -; J gene: TRBJ2-1; V gene: TRBV7-2; D gene: TRBD2; CDR3 protein: CASSSSGSGWNEQFF; CDR3 DNA: TGTGCCAGCAGCTCTAGCGGGAGTGGGTGGAATGAGCAGTTCTTC
clone size: few; J gene: TRBJ2-3; V gene: TRBV9; D gene: -; CDR3 protein: CASSVVGLFTDTQYF; CDR3 DNA: TGTGCCAGCAGCGTAGTTGGGCTTTTTACAGATACGCAGTATTTT
clone size: few; J gene: TRBJ1-1; V gene: TRBV3-1; D gene: -; CDR3 protein: CASSHNQGEAFF; CDR3 DNA: TGTGCCAGCAGCCATAATCAGGGCGAAGCTTTCTTT
clone size: once; J gene: TRBJ1-1; V gene: TRBV28; D gene: -; CDR3 protein: CASSGNGGQNTEAFF; CDR3 DNA: TGTGCCAGCAGTGGGAACGGGGGTCAGAACACTGAAGCTTTCTTT
clone size: -; J gene: TRBJ1-2; V gene: TRBV6-5; D gene: -; CDR3 protein: CASSYSPTGTYGYTF; CDR3 DNA: TGTGCCAGCAGTTACTCTCCTACAGGAACCTATGGCTACACCTTC
clone size: once; J gene: TRBJ2-3; V gene: TRBV12-3/TRBV12-4; D gene: -; CDR3 protein: CASRGPVAVLPDTQYF; CDR3 DNA: TGTGCCAGCAGGGGGCCCGTGGCGGTCTTGCCCGATACGCAGTATTTT
clone size: -; J gene: TRBJ2-2; V gene: TRBV7-9; D gene: -; CDR3 protein: CASSPPASDYTGELFF; CDR3 DNA: TGTGCCAGCAGCCCGCCGGCCAGCGATTACACCGGGGAGCTGTTTTTT
clone size: -; J gene: TRBJ2-7; V gene: TRBV3-1; D gene: -; CDR3 protein: CASRNSETRYF; CDR3 DNA: TGTGCCAGCCGTAATTCTGAGACCCGGTACTTC
clone size: -; J gene: TRBJ1-6; V gene: TRBV20-1; D gene: TRBD1; CDR3 protein: CSAIGQVYNSPLHF; CDR3 DNA: TGCAGTGCCATAGGACAGGTGTATAATTCACCCCTCCACTTT
clone size: many; J gene: TRBJ2-3; V gene: TRBV5-1; D gene: TRBD2; CDR3 protein: CASSLAGGTDTQYF; CDR3 DNA: TGTGCCAGCAGTCTAGCGGGGGGCACAGATACGCAGTATTTT
clone size: -; J gene: TRBJ2-2; V gene: TRBV6-5; D gene: TRBD2; CDR3 protein: CASSSKRGGATGELFF; CDR3 DNA: TGTGCCAGCAGTTCCAAGCGGGGGGGCGCCACCGGGGAGCTGTTTTTT
clone size: few; J gene: TRBJ1-2; V gene: TRBV20-1; D gene: -; CDR3 protein: CSARGPGSSEGRDGYTF; CDR3 DNA: TGCAGTGCTAGAGGCCCCGGGTCCTCGGAGGGTCGGGATGGCTACACCTTC
clone size: -; J gene: TRBJ1-2; V gene: TRBV5-1; D gene: -; CDR3 protein: CASRRSGGDGYTF; CDR3 DNA: TGCGCCAGCAGGCGGTCTGGGGGCGATGGCTACACCTTC
clone size: few; J gene: TRBJ1-1; V gene: TRBV3-1; D gene: TRBD1; CDR3 protein: CATHRTGNTEAFF; CDR3 DNA: TGTGCCACCCACCGGACAGGGAACACTGAAGCTTTCTTT
clone size: -; J gene: TRBJ2-5; V gene: TRBV12-3/TRBV12-4; D gene: -; CDR3 protein: CASKGGTQETQYF; CDR3 DNA: TGTGCCAGCAAGGGCGGGACCCAAGAGACCCAGTACTTC
clone size: -; J gene: TRBJ1-5; V gene: TRBV6-1; D gene: -; CDR3 protein: CASSVRGELSNQPQHF; CDR3 DNA: TGTGCCAGCAGTGTACGGGGGGAGCTTAGCAATCAGCCCCAGCATTTT
clone size: -; J gene: TRBJ1-2; V gene: TRBV10-3; D gene: -; CDR3 protein: CAISEPGDGYTF; CDR3 DNA: TGTGCCATCAGTGAGCCCGGAGATGGCTACACCTTC
clone size: few; J gene: TRBJ2-5; V gene: TRBV10-3; D gene: TRBD1; CDR3 protein: CAISDHEGQREETQYF; CDR3 DNA: TGTGCCATCAGTGATCACGAGGGACAGCGAGAAGAGACCCAGTACTTC
clone size: few; J gene: TRBJ1-1; V gene: TRBV2; D gene: -; CDR3 protein: CASTVLGTNTEAFF; CDR3 DNA: TGTGCCAGCACGGTCCTGGGCACGAACACTGAAGCTTTCTTT
clone size: many; J gene: TRBJ1-2; V gene: TRBV6-6; D gene: -; CDR3 protein: CSSQGNYGYTF; CDR3 DNA: TGTTCCTCCCAGGGGAACTATGGCTACACCTTC
clone size: -; J gene: TRBJ2-4; V gene: TRBV4-2; D gene: TRBD1; CDR3 protein: CASSQVTGQEVLLAKNIQYF; CDR3 DNA: TGTGCCAGCAGCCAAGTAACGGGACAGGAGGTCTTACTAGCCAAAAACATTCAGTACTTC
clone size: few; J gene: TRBJ1-2; V gene: TRBV6-6; D gene: -; CDR3 protein: CASSNRVNYGYTF; CDR3 DNA: TGTGCCAGCAGTAACAGGGTCAACTATGGCTACACCTTC
clone size: -; J gene: TRBJ2-5; V gene: TRBV5-1; D gene: TRBD1; CDR3 protein: CASVEQGGQETQYF; CDR3 DNA: TGCGCCAGCGTCGAACAGGGGGGCCAAGAGACCCAGTACTTC
clone size: -; J gene: TRBJ2-3; V gene: TRBV7-3; D gene: TRBD2; CDR3 protein: CASSLTTSGATDTQYF; CDR3 DNA: TGTGCCAGCAGCTTAACTACTAGCGGTGCCACAGATACGCAGTATTTT
clone size: -; J gene: TRBJ2-5; V gene: TRBV7-8; D gene: -; CDR3 protein: CASSPTIGRETQYF; CDR3 DNA: TGTGCCAGCAGTCCGACCATCGGGCGGGAGACCCAGTACTTC
clone size: -; J gene: TRBJ1-1; V gene: TRBV7-2; D gene: -; CDR3 protein: CASSLLGPGNTEAFF; CDR3 DNA: TGTGCCAGCAGCTTACTAGGCCCCGGGAACACTGAAGCTTTCTTT
clone size: -; J gene: TRBJ2-1; V gene: TRBV20-1; D gene: TRBD2; CDR3 protein: CSAMGLAGVRSYNEQFF; CDR3 DNA: TGCAGTGCTATGGGACTAGCGGGGGTAAGGTCCTACAATGAGCAGTTCTTC
clone size: -; J gene: TRBJ1-2; V gene: TRBV20-1; D gene: -; CDR3 protein: CSSSHATATFNYGYTF; CDR3 DNA: TGCAGTTCCTCGCACGCGACGGCCACCTTTAACTATGGCTACACCTTC
clone size: -; J gene: TRBJ2-3; V gene: TRBV27; D gene: -; CDR3 protein: CASSLYFRSTQYF; CDR3 DNA: TGTGCCAGCAGTTTATATTTCCGAAGTACGCAGTATTTT
clone size: -; J gene: TRBJ2-2; V gene: TRBV4-1; D gene: -; CDR3 protein: CASSYQTGELFF; CDR3 DNA: TGCGCCAGCAGCTACCAGACCGGGGAGCTGTTTTTT
clone size: -; J gene: TRBJ1-4; V gene: TRBV2; D gene: TRBD1; CDR3 protein: CASSEAGQAINEKLFF; CDR3 DNA: TGTGCCAGCAGTGAAGCGGGACAGGCAATTAATGAAAAACTGTTTTTT
clone size: few; J gene: TRBJ2-7; V gene: TRBV5-1; D gene: TRBD1; CDR3 protein: CASSLGDRAPYEQYF; CDR3 DNA: TGCGCCAGCAGCTTGGGTGACAGGGCCCCCTACGAGCAGTACTTC
clone size: -; J gene: TRBJ2-7; V gene: TRBV20-1; D gene: -; CDR3 protein: CSARRTREQYF; CDR3 DNA: TGCAGTGCCAGGCGGACCCGTGAGCAGTACTTC
clone size: once; J gene: TRBJ2-5; V gene: TRBV20-1; D gene: TRBD2; CDR3 protein: CSARGLAASGGTQYF; CDR3 DNA: TGCAGTGCTCGGGGACTAGCGGCATCAGGAGGGACCCAGTACTTC
clone size: once; J gene: TRBJ2-5; V gene: TRBV21-1; D gene: -; CDR3 protein: CASSRTSGRWEETQYF; CDR3 DNA: TGTGCCAGCAGCAGGACTAGCGGGAGATGGGAAGAGACCCAGTACTTC
clone size: many; J gene: TRBJ2-5; V gene: TRBV29-1; D gene: TRBD1; CDR3 protein: CSATGGELGETQYF; CDR3 DNA: TGCAGCGCTACAGGGGGCGAGTTAGGAGAGACCCAGTACTTC
clone size: -; J gene: TRBJ2-7; V gene: TRBV3-1; D gene: -; CDR3 protein: CASSPGPTSYEQYF; CDR3 DNA: TGTGCCAGCAGCCCGGGGCCGACGTCCTACGAGCAGTACTTC
clone size: -; J gene: TRBJ2-3; V gene: TRBV2; D gene: -; CDR3 protein: CASSDVGSDTDTQYF; CDR3 DNA: TGTGCCAGCAGTGATGTGGGAAGCGACACAGATACGCAGTATTTT
clone size: many; J gene: TRBJ1-4; V gene: TRBV10-3; D gene: -; CDR3 protein: CATKDTGNEKLFF; CDR3 DNA: TGTGCCACAAAGGACACCGGGAATGAAAAACTGTTTTTT
clone size: -; J gene: TRBJ1-2; V gene: TRBV27; D gene: TRBD1; CDR3 protein: CASSLSPGQGTGYTF; CDR3 DNA: TGTGCCAGCAGTTTATCGCCGGGACAGGGGACAGGCTACACCTTC
clone size: few; J gene: TRBJ2-1; V gene: TRBV6-1; D gene: TRBD2; CDR3 protein: CASSEARGGSNEQFF; CDR3 DNA: TGTGCCAGCAGTGAAGCGCGGGGGGGATCCAATGAGCAGTTCTTC